This T cell receptor (beta chain) derives from a study of T-cell memory formation after mild COVID-19. This clonotype was seen ten or more times. The junction departs from the called germline gene at one end, perhaps through a read error. The V gene's germline CDR1 is KGHSH and CDR2 LQKENI. The CDR3 consists of 14 residues. TCRdb passed the 5' RACE reads through MiXCR, listing each CDR3 protein once. The sample consists of 380,000 or so distinct CDR3 sequences, roughly an eighth of them appearing once. Sample: PBMCs or a T cell subset sorted from them (not recorded which). The sequence came from a man between 18 and 29 years old who had mild COVID-19 (a few samples of this study predate the infection). Cell type and time point are not known. V gene TRBV18 combines with J gene TRBJ2-2, with D perhaps matching TRBD1 (6 bases). The CDR3 is CASSPQGDTGELFF. CDR3 sequence (DNA): TGTGCCAGCTCGCCACAGGGAGACACCGGGGAGCTGTTTTTT. Combining the CDR3 with reference TRBV18 and TRBJ2-2 gives the whole variable domain NAGVMQNPRHLVRRRGQEARLRCSPMKGHSHVYWYRQLPEEGLKFMVYLQKENIIDESGMPKERFSAEFPKEGPSILRIQQVVRGDSAAYFCASSPQGDTGELFFGEGSRLTVL.